The sequence of this TCR beta chain was determined in a study of response to subunit inactivated influenza vaccine. CDR3 size: 16 residues. V gave up 5 bases and J gave up 1 base; unmatched junction bases: 9. Germline V gene data show CDR1 as SGHRS and CDR2 as YFSETQ. TCRdb reanalysed the RT-PCR reads using MiXCR and keeps one entry per CDR3 protein. Of almost 600,000 distinct CDR3 sequences listed, 12% to 15% were seen once; the top ten hold 11%. This TCR was sampled from a man aged 50-60 years who received an inactivated influenza vaccine. The chain recombines TRBV5-1 with TRBJ2-3; TRBD1 agrees at 8 bases. This specimen consisted of PBMCs from blood, obtained about 12 days after vaccination. The CDR3 region has the DNA TGCGCCAGCAGATACGGACAGGGACCAGGCACAGATACGCAGTATTTT. The encoded protein is CASRYGQGPGTDTQYF.